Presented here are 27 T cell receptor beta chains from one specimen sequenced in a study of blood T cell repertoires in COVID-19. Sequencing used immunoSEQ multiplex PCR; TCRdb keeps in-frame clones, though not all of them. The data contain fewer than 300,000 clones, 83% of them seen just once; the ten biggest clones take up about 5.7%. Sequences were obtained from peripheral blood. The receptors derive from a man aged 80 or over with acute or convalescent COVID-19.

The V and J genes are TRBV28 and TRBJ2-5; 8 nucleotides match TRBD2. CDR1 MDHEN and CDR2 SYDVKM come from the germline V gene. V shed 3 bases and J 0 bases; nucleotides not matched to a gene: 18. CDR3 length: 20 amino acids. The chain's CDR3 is CASSFPRGAGAWGNQETQYF. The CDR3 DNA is TGTGCCAGCAGTTTTCCCCGGGGAGCGGGGGCGTGGGGGAACCAAGAGACCCAGTACTTC.

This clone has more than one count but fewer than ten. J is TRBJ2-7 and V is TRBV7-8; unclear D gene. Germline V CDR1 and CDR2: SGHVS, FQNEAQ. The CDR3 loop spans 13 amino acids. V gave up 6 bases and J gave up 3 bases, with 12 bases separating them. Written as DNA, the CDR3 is TGTGCCAGCAGGGATCACCGGAGCTACGAGCAGTACTTC. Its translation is CASRDHRSYEQYF.

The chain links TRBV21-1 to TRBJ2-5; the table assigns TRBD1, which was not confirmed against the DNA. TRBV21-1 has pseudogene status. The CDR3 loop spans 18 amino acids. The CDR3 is CASSKGSVRGKGQETQYF. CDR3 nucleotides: TGTGCCAGCAGCAAAGGGAGCGTGAGGGGGAAGGGTCAAGAGACCCAGTACTTC.

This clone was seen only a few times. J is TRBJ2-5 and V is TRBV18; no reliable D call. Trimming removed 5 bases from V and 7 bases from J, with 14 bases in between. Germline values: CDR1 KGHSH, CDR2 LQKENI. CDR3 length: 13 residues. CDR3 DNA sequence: TGTGCCAGCTCAACTGAAACAACGGGGACCCAGTACTTC. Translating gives CASSTETTGTQYF.

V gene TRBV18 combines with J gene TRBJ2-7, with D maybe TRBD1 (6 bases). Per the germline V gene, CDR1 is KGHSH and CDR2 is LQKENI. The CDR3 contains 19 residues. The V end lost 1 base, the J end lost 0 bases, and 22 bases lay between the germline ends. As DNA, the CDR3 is TGTGCCAGCTCACCACTCCTCCTCTCAGCAGGGGTGGGCTCCTACGAGCAGTACTTC. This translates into CASSPLLLSAGVGSYEQYF.

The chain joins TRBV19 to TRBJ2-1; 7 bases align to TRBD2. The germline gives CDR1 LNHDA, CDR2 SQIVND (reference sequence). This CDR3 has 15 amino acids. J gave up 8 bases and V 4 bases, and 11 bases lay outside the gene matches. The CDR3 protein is CASSNGGRASHEQFF. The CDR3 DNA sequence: TGTGCCAGTAGTAATGGGGGGAGGGCCTCGCATGAGCAGTTCTTC.

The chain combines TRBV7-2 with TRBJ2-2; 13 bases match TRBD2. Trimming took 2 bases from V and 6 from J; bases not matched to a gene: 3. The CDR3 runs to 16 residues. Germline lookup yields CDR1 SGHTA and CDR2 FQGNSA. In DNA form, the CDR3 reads TGTGCCAGCAGCTTAAAGACTAGCGGGGGGTCCGGGGAGCTGTTTTTT. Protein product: CASSLKTSGGSGELFF.

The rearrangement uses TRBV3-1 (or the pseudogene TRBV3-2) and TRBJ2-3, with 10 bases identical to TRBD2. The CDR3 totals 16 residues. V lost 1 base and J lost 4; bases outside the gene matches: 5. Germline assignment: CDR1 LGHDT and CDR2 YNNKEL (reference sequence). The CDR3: CASSQGGSGGPDTQYF. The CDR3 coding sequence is TGTGCCAGCAGCCAAGGGGGTAGCGGGGGGCCAGATACGCAGTATTTT.

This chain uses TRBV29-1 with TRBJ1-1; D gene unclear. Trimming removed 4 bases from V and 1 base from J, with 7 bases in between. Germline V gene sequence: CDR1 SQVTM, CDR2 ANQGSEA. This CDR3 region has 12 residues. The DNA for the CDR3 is TGCAGCGTTGTGAAAGCGAACACTGAAGCTTTCTTT. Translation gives CSVVKANTEAFF. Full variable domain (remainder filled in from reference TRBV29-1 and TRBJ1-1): SAVISQKPSRDICQRGTSLTIQCQVDSQVTMMFWYRQQPGQSLTLIATANQGSEATYESGFVIDKFPISRPNLTFSTLTVSNMSPEDSSIYLCSVVKANTEAFFGQGTRLTVV.

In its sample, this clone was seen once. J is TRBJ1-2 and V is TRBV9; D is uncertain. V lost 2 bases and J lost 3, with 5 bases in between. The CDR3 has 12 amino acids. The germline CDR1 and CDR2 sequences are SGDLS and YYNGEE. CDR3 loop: CASSVGDYGYTF. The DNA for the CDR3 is TGTGCCAGCAGCGTGGGAGACTATGGCTACACCTTC.

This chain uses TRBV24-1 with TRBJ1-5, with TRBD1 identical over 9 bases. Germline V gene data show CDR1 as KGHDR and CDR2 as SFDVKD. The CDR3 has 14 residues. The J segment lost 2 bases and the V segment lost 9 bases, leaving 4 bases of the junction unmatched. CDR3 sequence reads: CATGTGSGNQPQHF. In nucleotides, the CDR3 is TGTGCCACCGGGACAGGGTCGGGCAATCAGCCCCAGCATTTT.

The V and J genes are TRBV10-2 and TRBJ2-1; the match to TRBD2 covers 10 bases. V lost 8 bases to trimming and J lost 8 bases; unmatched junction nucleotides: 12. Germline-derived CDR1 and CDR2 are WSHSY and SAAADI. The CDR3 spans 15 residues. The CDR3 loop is CASHSSGGAIDEQFF. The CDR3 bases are TGCGCCAGCCACTCGAGCGGGGGGGCCATCGATGAGCAGTTCTTC.

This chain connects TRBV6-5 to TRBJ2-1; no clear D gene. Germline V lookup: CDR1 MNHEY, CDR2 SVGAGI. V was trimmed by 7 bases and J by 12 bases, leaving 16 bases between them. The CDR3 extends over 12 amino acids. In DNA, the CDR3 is TGTGCCAGCACCCTCCTCCCGTCTCGGCAGTTCTTC. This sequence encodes CASTLLPSRQFF.

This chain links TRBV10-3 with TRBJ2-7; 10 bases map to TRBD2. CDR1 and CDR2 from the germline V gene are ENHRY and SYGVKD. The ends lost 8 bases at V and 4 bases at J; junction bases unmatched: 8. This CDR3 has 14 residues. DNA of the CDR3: TGTGCCATCTCGGGGACTAGCGAGAATTACGAGCAGTACTTC. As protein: CAISGTSENYEQYF.

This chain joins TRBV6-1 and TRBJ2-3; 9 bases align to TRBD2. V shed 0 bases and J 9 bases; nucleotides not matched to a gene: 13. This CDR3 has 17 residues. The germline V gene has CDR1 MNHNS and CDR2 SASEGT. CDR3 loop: CASSEAWRIAGVDTQYF. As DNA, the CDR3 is TGTGCCAGCAGTGAAGCGTGGCGGATAGCGGGGGTGGACACGCAGTATTTT.

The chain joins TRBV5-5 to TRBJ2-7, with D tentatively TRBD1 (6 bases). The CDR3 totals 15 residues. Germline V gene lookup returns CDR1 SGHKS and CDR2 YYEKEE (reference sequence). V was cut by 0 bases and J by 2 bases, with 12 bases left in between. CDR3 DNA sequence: TGTGCCAGCAGCTTGGGTCCAGGGGAAGCCTACGAGCAGTACTTC. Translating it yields CASSLGPGEAYEQYF.

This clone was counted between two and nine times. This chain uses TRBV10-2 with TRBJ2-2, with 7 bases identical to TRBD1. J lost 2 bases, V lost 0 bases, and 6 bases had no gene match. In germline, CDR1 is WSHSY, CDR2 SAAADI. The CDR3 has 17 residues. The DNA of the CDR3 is TGCGCCAGCAGTGAGTCTGCTTGGACAGGCAACACCGGGGAGCTGTTTTTT. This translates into CASSESAWTGNTGELFF.

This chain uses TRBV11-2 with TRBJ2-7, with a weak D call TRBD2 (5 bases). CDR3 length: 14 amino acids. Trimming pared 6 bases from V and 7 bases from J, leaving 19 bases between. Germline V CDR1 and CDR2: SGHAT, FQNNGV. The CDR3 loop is CASSSGILTWEQYF. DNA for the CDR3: TGTGCCAGCAGTTCCGGGATTTTGACATGGGAGCAGTACTTC.

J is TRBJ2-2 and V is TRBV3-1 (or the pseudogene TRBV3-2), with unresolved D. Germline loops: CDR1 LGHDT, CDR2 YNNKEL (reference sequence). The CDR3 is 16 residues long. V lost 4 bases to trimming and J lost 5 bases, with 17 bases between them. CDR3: CASSPQLTLRTGELFF. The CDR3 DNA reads TGTGCCAGCAGCCCCCAATTGACACTTAGGACCGGGGAGCTGTTTTTT.

The CDR3, as DNA: TGCGCCAGCAGCTTGTTACAGGGAAAAGAGACCCAGTACTTC. Its translation is CASSLLQGKETQYF. The chain carries TRBV5-1 and TRBJ2-5; tentative D call: TRBD1 (6 bases). Trimming pared 1 base from V and 3 bases from J, leaving 10 bases between. Germline V gene lookup returns CDR1 SGHRS and CDR2 YFSETQ. The CDR3 contains 14 residues. The complete variable domain, with remaining parts taken from reference TRBV5-1 and TRBJ2-5, reads KAGVTQTPRYLIKTRGQQVTLSCSPISGHRSVSWYQQTPGQGLQFLFEYFSETQRNKGNFPGRFSGRQFSNSRSEMNVSTLELGDSALYLCASSLLQGKETQYFGPGTRLLVL.

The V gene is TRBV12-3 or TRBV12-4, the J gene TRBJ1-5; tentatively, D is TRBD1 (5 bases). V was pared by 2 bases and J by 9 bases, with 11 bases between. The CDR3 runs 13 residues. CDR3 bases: TGTGCCAGCAGTTTACTGGGGCAGGTGCCCCAGCATTTT. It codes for CASSLLGQVPQHF.

The CDR3 nucleotides read TGTGCCATCAGTAGTACTAGCGGTCCCTACGAGCAGTACTTC. Translating gives CAISSTSGPYEQYF. The chain recombines TRBV10-3 with TRBJ2-7; 8 nucleotides line up with TRBD2. The V and J ends lost 5 bases and 2 bases, in that order; junction bases with no gene match: 5. CDR3 length: 14 amino acids. The germline gives CDR1 ENHRY, CDR2 SYGVKD.

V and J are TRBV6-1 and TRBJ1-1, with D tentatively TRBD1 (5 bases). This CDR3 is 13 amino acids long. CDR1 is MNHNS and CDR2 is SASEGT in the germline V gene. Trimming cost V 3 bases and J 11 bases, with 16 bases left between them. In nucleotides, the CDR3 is TGTGCCAGCAGTGAGGGTGACAGCCTCGGGGCTTTCTTT. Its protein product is CASSEGDSLGAFF.

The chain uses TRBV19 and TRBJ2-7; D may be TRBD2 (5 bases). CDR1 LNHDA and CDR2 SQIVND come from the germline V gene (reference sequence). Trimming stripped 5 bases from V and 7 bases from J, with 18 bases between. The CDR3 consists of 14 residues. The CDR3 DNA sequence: TGTGCCAGTAGTCCTTGGGAGCCTACGACTGAGCAGTACTTC. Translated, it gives CASSPWEPTTEQYF.

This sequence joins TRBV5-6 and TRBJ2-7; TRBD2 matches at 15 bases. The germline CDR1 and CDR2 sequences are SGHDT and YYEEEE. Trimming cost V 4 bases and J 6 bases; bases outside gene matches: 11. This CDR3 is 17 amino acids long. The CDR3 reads CASSRGLAGGSGREQYF. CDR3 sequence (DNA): TGTGCCAGCAGCCGGGGACTAGCGGGAGGCTCGGGTCGCGAGCAGTACTTC.

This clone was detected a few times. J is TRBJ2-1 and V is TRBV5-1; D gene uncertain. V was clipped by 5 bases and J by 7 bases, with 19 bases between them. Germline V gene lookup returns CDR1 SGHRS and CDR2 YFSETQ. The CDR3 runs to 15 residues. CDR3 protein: CASSPTESGRNEQFF. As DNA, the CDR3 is TGCGCCAGCAGTCCGACTGAGTCGGGTAGGAATGAGCAGTTCTTC.

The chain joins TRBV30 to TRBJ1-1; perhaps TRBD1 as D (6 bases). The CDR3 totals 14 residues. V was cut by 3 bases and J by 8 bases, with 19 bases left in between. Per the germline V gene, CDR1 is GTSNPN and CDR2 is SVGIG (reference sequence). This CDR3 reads CAWSRDRTTLEAFF. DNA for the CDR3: TGTGCCTGGAGCCGAGACAGGACAACATTAGAAGCTTTCTTT.